The clone carrying this T cell receptor (beta chain) was observed a few times. TCRdb reanalysed the 5' RACE reads using MiXCR and keeps one entry per CDR3 protein. This table holds under 900,000 distinct CDR3 sequences, approximately 13% found once. The record originates from a study of identical twins. The germline CDR1 and CDR2 sequences are MNHEY and SMNVEV (reference sequence). This CDR3 spans 15 amino acids. Trimming left V 5 bases short and J 5 bases short, with 18 bases between. The sample also formed part of further work on yellow fever vaccine responses in identical twins.

The chain links TRBV27 to TRBJ2-5; D remains ambiguous. This TCR derives from a young woman in good health. Material for sequencing was PBMCs. DNA of the CDR3: TGTGCCAGCAGTCCGGTACAAAGCCAAGGGGAGACCCAGTACTTC. Its protein is CASSPVQSQGETQYF.